These 29 T cell receptor beta chains share one sample of origin, sequenced in a study of CD8+ T cells in alopecia areata. cDNA reverse transcribed from extracted RNA served as the sequencing template. Sequencing used immunoSEQ multiplex PCR; TCRdb keeps in-frame clones, though not all of them. The table has hundreds of thousands of clones, roughly two thirds seen once. The sample in question was CD4+ T cells sorted from blood, obtained at week 0. Receptors originate from a human donor with alopecia areata.

The DNA for the CDR3 is TGTGCCACCAGCAGATATGCGGTCCCTGGAAACACCATATATTTT. The encoded protein is CATSRYAVPGNTIYF. The chain combines TRBV15 with TRBJ1-3; D uncertain. Germline V gene lookup returns CDR1 LNHNV and CDR2 YYDKDF (reference sequence). This CDR3 has 15 amino acids. Trimming left V 2 bases short and J 2 bases short, with 10 bases between.

The gene calls are TRBV2 and TRBJ2-7; TRBD1 might be the D (6 bases). The V end lost 7 bases, the J end lost 5 bases, and 12 bases lay between the germline ends. The CDR3 spans 12 residues. Germline-derived CDR1 and CDR2 are SNHLY and FYNNEI. CDR3 coding DNA: TGTGCCAGCAATACAGGGTTTGACGAGCAGTACTTC. It specifies CASNTGFDEQYF.

In its sample, this clone was seen a few times. This chain connects TRBV27 to TRBJ2-3; D possibly corresponds to TRBD1 (5 bases). CDR1 and CDR2 from the germline V gene are MNHEY and SMNVEV (reference sequence). The CDR3 length is 16 residues. V was shortened by 4 bases and J by 1 base, with 15 bases between the two germline ends. The CDR3 DNA is TGTGCCAGCAGTTGGGGCCTTGTACGGGGCACAGATACGCAGTATTTT. As protein: CASSWGLVRGTDTQYF.

The chain links TRBV9 to TRBJ2-5; no reliable D call. Trimming cost V 0 bases and J 5 bases, with 8 bases left between them. In germline, CDR1 is SGDLS, CDR2 YYNGEE. The CDR3 consists of 13 residues. The CDR3 loop is CASSVVYGETQYF. In nucleotides, the CDR3 is TGTGCCAGCAGCGTAGTGTATGGGGAGACCCAGTACTTC.

In its sample, this clone was seen a few times. The chain employs TRBV13 and TRBJ1-1; 8 nucleotides match TRBD1. Germline V gene lookup returns CDR1 PRHDT and CDR2 FYEKMQ (reference sequence). This CDR3 has 14 residues. J was trimmed by 8 bases and V by 3 bases; bases with no gene match: 8. The CDR3 DNA sequence: TGTGCCAGCAGCTTTGGACAGGGAAAGTTGGAAGCTTTCTTT. Translated, it gives CASSFGQGKLEAFF.

This clone was found a few times. The chain uses TRBV4-1 and TRBJ2-1; D is ambiguous. Trimming took 0 bases from V and 9 from J, leaving 3 bases between them. The CDR3 sequence is 11 residues long. CDR1 and CDR2 from the germline V gene are MGHRA and YSYEKL. The CDR3 reads CASSQDSEQFF. CDR3 in DNA: TGCGCCAGCAGCCAAGATAGTGAGCAGTTCTTC.

The J gene is TRBJ2-1, the V gene TRBV7-2; D not resolved. Germline V gene sequence: CDR1 SGHTA, CDR2 FQGNSA. The ends were cut back, 5 bases at V and 2 bases at J, with 16 bases in the middle. The CDR3 is made up of 16 amino acids. The CDR3 loop is CASSPSSGPPYNEQFF. In nucleotides, the CDR3 is TGTGCCAGCAGCCCATCCTCAGGTCCCCCCTACAATGAGCAGTTCTTC. The entire variable domain, with the rest obtained from reference TRBV7-2 and TRBJ2-1, is as follows: GAGVSQSPSNKVTEKGKDVELRCDPISGHTALYWYRQSLGQGLEFLIYFQGNSAPDKSGLPSDRFSAERTGGSVSTLTIQRTQQEDSAVYLCASSPSSGPPYNEQFFGPGTRLTVL.

This chain connects TRBV10-3 to TRBJ2-7; TRBD2 agrees at 9 bases. The J segment lost 4 bases and the V segment lost 6 bases, leaving 7 bases of the junction unmatched. The CDR3 has 14 residues. Germline V lookup: CDR1 ENHRY, CDR2 SYGVKD. This CDR3 reads CAIRALAGKYEQYF. The CDR3, as DNA: TGTGCCATCAGGGCCCTAGCGGGGAAGTACGAGCAGTACTTC.

The CDR3 DNA reads TGTGCCAGCAGCCCAACCCCAGGAAGGGGGTCCCAAGAGACCCAGTACTTC. Translation gives CASSPTPGRGSQETQYF. V usage is TRBV7-9 and J usage is TRBJ2-5, with D perhaps matching TRBD1 (6 bases). This CDR3 has 17 residues. V lost 5 bases and J lost 1, with 20 bases in between. Per germline, CDR1 SEHNR and CDR2 FQNEAQ (reference sequence).

The sample holds a few counts of this clone. V gene TRBV7-2 combines with J gene TRBJ2-1, with 8 bases identical to TRBD2. Germline V gives CDR1 SGHTA, CDR2 FQGNSA. The CDR3 has 16 amino acids. V lost 0 bases to trimming and J lost 1 base; unmatched junction nucleotides: 2. The CDR3: CASSLAAGGSYNEQFF. In DNA, the CDR3 is TGTGCCAGCAGCTTAGCGGCGGGGGGTTCCTACAATGAGCAGTTCTTC.

CDR3 DNA: TGTGCCTGGGCGCTGGGGGTCGGTCAGCCCCAGCATTTT. Encoded protein: CAWALGVGQPQHF. This chain connects TRBV30 to TRBJ1-5, with a possible D match to TRBD1 (5 bases). The V gene lost 5 bases and the J gene lost 6 bases, with 14 bases spanning the gap. Per the germline V gene, CDR1 is GTSNPN and CDR2 is SVGIG (reference sequence). The CDR3 runs to 13 residues.

This clone was counted a few times. As DNA, the CDR3 is TGCAGCGCCGACGGACCCGACTACGAGCAGTACTTC. Its protein product is CSADGPDYEQYF. This chain uses TRBV29-1 with TRBJ2-7, with D unresolved. This CDR3 region has 12 residues. CDR1 is SQVTM and CDR2 is ANQGSEA in the germline V gene. Trimming pared 7 bases from V and 3 bases from J, leaving 13 bases between.

In its sample, this clone was seen a few times. The chain uses TRBV4-2 and TRBJ2-5; 10 nucleotides line up with TRBD2. This CDR3 comprises 18 residues. CDR1 LGHNA and CDR2 YNFKEQ come from the germline V gene. V was pared by 5 bases and J by 5 bases, with 17 bases of the junction left unmatched. The CDR3 is CASSEAHSQRGGHETQYF. DNA of the CDR3: TGTGCCAGCAGCGAAGCCCATTCCCAGCGGGGGGGCCATGAGACCCAGTACTTC.

This clone was detected only a few times. The J gene is TRBJ1-2, the V gene TRBV30, with 9 nucleotides matching TRBD1. Losses at the gene ends were 5 bases for V and 6 bases for J; bases not matched to a gene: 4. This CDR3 has 12 residues. Looked up from germline, CDR1 is GTSNPN and CDR2 is SVGIG (reference sequence). Here the CDR3 reads CAWGTGINGYTF. The CDR3 DNA reads TGTGCCTGGGGGACAGGGATAAATGGCTACACCTTC.

V gene TRBV5-6 combines with J gene TRBJ2-5; D is tentatively TRBD1 or TRBD2 (5 bases each). CDR1 SGHDT and CDR2 YYEEEE come from the germline V gene. The CDR3 loop spans 13 amino acids. The V gene lost 4 bases and the J gene lost 7 bases, with 14 bases spanning the gap. The chain's CDR3 is CASSTAPRGTQYF. CDR3 sequence (DNA): TGTGCCAGCAGCACGGCTCCGAGGGGGACCCAGTACTTC.

This clone was detected a few times. The chain recombines TRBV19 with TRBJ2-2; D possibly corresponds to TRBD1 (6 bases). This CDR3 comprises 14 residues. Looked up from germline, CDR1 is LNHDA and CDR2 is SQIVND (reference sequence). V lost 8 bases and J lost 4, with 14 bases in between. The CDR3 is CASLRNRATGELFF. The CDR3 DNA sequence: TGTGCCAGTCTCCGAAACAGGGCCACCGGGGAGCTGTTTTTT.

This clone was counted a few times. The chain recombines TRBV27 with TRBJ2-6, with D possibly being TRBD1 (6 bases). This CDR3 region has 18 residues. V lost 5 bases and J lost 0, with 17 bases in between. Germline assignment: CDR1 MNHEY and CDR2 SMNVEV (reference sequence). The CDR3: CASSRPGERGSGANVLTF. CDR3 DNA: TGTGCCAGCAGTCGCCCAGGGGAGAGGGGCTCTGGGGCCAACGTCCTGACTTTC.

The V gene is TRBV5-1, the J gene TRBJ1-5; D unclear. CDR1 and CDR2 from the germline V gene are SGHRS and YFSETQ. The CDR3 spans 16 residues. V gave up 0 bases and J gave up 2 bases, with 12 bases separating them. As DNA, the CDR3 is TGCGCCAGCAGCTTGGGACCCTCCGGCGGCAATCAGCCCCAGCATTTT. Translation: CASSLGPSGGNQPQHF.

This clone came up a few times. The V and J genes are TRBV7-3 and TRBJ2-5; D may correspond to TRBD1 or TRBD2 (5 bases each). The CDR3 spans 15 residues. The V end was cut by 5 bases, the J end by 4 bases, with 17 bases between. CDR1 and CDR2 from the germline V gene are SGHTA and FQGTGA. The CDR3 loop is CASSLGDGGRETQYF. Written as DNA, the CDR3 is TGTGCCAGCAGCCTAGGGGATGGGGGACGAGAGACCCAGTACTTC.

This clone has just one count. The chain has TRBV14 and TRBJ2-2, with unresolved D. CDR3 length equals 12 residues. Germline values: CDR1 SGHDN, CDR2 FVKESK. V gave up 3 bases and J gave up 6 bases, with 5 bases separating them. The CDR3 coding sequence is TGTGCCAGCAGCCAGGGCCCCGGGGAGCTGTTTTTT. Encoded protein: CASSQGPGELFF.

CDR3 loop: CASSPDRGEGAFF. The CDR3 DNA reads TGCGCCAGCAGCCCGGACAGGGGCGAAGGAGCTTTCTTT. The V and J genes are TRBV5-1 and TRBJ1-1; TRBD1 aligns across 9 bases. The CDR3 sequence is 13 residues long. Germline CDR1 SGHRS, CDR2 YFSETQ. Germline trimming cut 4 bases from V and 10 bases from J; bases unmatched to any gene: 8.

The chain employs TRBV4-2 and TRBJ1-1, with D maybe TRBD1 (6 bases). Trimming cost V 0 bases and J 10 bases, with 12 bases left between them. The CDR3 consists of 13 residues. Germline lookup yields CDR1 LGHNA and CDR2 YNFKEQ. The CDR3 sequence: CASSQDSGQRAFF. The CDR3 nucleotides read TGTGCCAGCAGCCAAGATTCCGGACAGCGAGCTTTCTTT.

This clone was recorded only once. V and J are TRBV29-1 and TRBJ1-5; 7 bases map to TRBD1. The CDR3 length is 13 residues. Looked up from germline, CDR1 is SQVTM and CDR2 is ANQGSEA. V lost 6 bases, J lost 4 bases, and 6 bases stayed unmatched. CDR3 loop: CSVRGGANQPQHF. CDR3 coding DNA: TGCAGCGTGAGAGGGGGCGCAAATCAGCCCCAGCATTTT.

The chain recombines TRBV18 with TRBJ1-3; D remains unclear. This CDR3 contains 16 residues. With 0 bases removed from V and 4 bases from J, the gap between germline ends came to 13 bases. Germline lookup yields CDR1 KGHSH and CDR2 LQKENI. The CDR3: CASSPPGRTVGNTIYF. CDR3 nucleotide sequence: TGTGCCAGCTCACCACCGGGCAGGACTGTCGGAAACACCATATATTTT.

This chain links TRBV7-8 with TRBJ2-5; 12 bases map to TRBD2. The J segment lost 1 base and the V segment lost 5 bases, leaving 5 bases of the junction unmatched. Looked up from germline, CDR1 is SGHVS and CDR2 is FQNEAQ. The CDR3 is 16 residues long. CDR3 DNA: TGTGCCAGCAGCACCCGGACTAGCGGGGCCCAAGAGACCCAGTACTTC. Protein product: CASSTRTSGAQETQYF.

The rearrangement joins TRBV5-6 to TRBJ1-3; D might be TRBD1 (5 bases). The CDR3 runs 14 residues. Germline assignment: CDR1 SGHDT and CDR2 YYEEEE. V dropped 3 bases and J dropped 8 bases, with 15 bases sitting between them. CDR3 DNA: TGTGCCAGCAGCTCGGGACTTCTGGCATACACCATATATTTT. Translation gives CASSSGLLAYTIYF.

The V call is TRBV5-1, the J call TRBJ2-1; TRBD2 matches at 11 bases. This CDR3 has 15 amino acids. Germline V gene sequence: CDR1 SGHRS, CDR2 YFSETQ. J lost 7 bases, V lost 5 bases, and 8 bases had no gene match. CDR3 sequence reads: CASRPTSGGGNEQFF. For the CDR3, the DNA is TGCGCCAGCAGGCCTACTAGCGGGGGTGGTAATGAGCAGTTCTTC.

The chain carries TRBV30 and TRBJ1-5; a weak D match, TRBD1 (6 bases). The CDR3 extends over 13 amino acids. Trimming removed 5 bases from V and 3 bases from J, with 11 bases in between. Germline V gene lookup returns CDR1 GTSNPN and CDR2 SVGIG (reference sequence). The DNA of the CDR3 is TGTGCCTGGGGACAGTCAGACAATCAGCCCCAGCATTTT. Its translation is CAWGQSDNQPQHF.

The V call is TRBV6-5, the J call TRBJ2-2; D gene ambiguous. The CDR3 length is 15 residues. V lost 2 bases and J 0 bases, leaving 7 bases between the germline ends. CDR1 and CDR2 (germline): MNHEY, SVGAGI. The CDR3 protein is CASSYGQANTGELFF. The CDR3 bases are TGTGCCAGCAGTTACGGTCAGGCGAACACCGGGGAGCTGTTTTTT.